Listed below are T cell receptor beta chains from one sample, sequenced in a study of beta chain features in type 1 diabetes. Method: immunoSEQ multiplex PCR; TCRdb's copy keeps in-frame clones and lacks some. Among 200,000 to 250,000 clones listed, 25% to 35% were seen once. The source material was central memory CD4+ T cells from blood. The receptor source for this set is a man younger than 45 in good health. The CDR3 runs from the conserved cysteine through the conserved F or W. A D gene is named only where the DNA matches it firmly. Some rows mark clone size as missing; the rest say once, few, many or name a class of expanded clone.

clone size,CDR3 length,D gene,J gene,V gene,CDR3 protein,CDR3 DNA
-,16,-,TRBJ2-1,TRBV9,CASSLSAGQTYNERFF,TGTGCCAGCAGCCTTTCCGCGGGACAAACCTACAATGAGCGGTTCTTC
-,13,-,TRBJ1-1,TRBV18,CASSAAENTEAFF,TGTGCCAGCTCAGCGGCGGAGAACACTGAAGCTTTCTTT
-,14,-,TRBJ2-3,TRBV6-5,CASSPTTRADTQYF,TGTGCCAGCAGCCCCACTACCCGGGCAGATACGCAGTATTTT
many,12,TRBD1,TRBJ2-7,TRBV2,CASSTGGKKQYF,TGTGCCAGCAGTACAGGGGGAAAGAAGCAGTACTTC
-,17,-,TRBJ2-5,TRBV5-1,CASSPGLLSTIRETQYF,TGCGCCAGCAGCCCGGGCCTTTTATCCACCATCCGAGAGACCCAGTACTTC
-,16,TRBD2,TRBJ2-1,TRBV2,CASKQGLAGSHNEQFF,TGTGCCAGCAAGCAGGGTCTAGCGGGATCCCACAATGAGCAGTTCTTC
-,13,-,TRBJ2-3,TRBV10-3,CAISGGATDTQYF,TGTGCCATCAGTGGAGGAGCGACAGATACGCAGTATTTT
few,15,-,TRBJ2-5,TRBV14,CASSQAKTGPGTQYF,TGTGCCAGCAGCCAAGCCAAGACAGGTCCGGGGACCCAGTACTTC
-,12,TRBD1,TRBJ1-2,TRBV30,CAWMDREIGYTF,TGTGCCTGGATGGACAGGGAGATCGGCTACACCTTC
few,14,-,TRBJ1-6,TRBV18,CASSPGGENSPLHF,TGTGCCAGCTCACCGGGAGGGGAGAATTCACCCCTCCACTTT
-,15,-,TRBJ1-1,TRBV4-2,CASSQLSGGSTEAFF,TGTGCCAGCAGCCAATTAAGCGGGGGGAGCACTGAAGCTTTCTTT
many,14,TRBD2,TRBJ2-3,TRBV10-3,CAISEWGGTDTQYF,TGTGCCATCAGTGAATGGGGAGGGACAGATACGCAGTATTTT
few,15,TRBD1,TRBJ2-7,TRBV11-2,CASSTIQGALYEQYF,TGTGCCAGCAGCACTATCCAGGGGGCTTTGTACGAGCAGTACTTC
many,15,TRBD1,TRBJ2-7,TRBV7-9,CASSTQDRGSVEQYF,TGTGCCAGCAGCACACAGGACAGGGGGTCCGTGGAGCAGTACTTC
-,13,-,TRBJ2-5,TRBV7-2,CASSLRDLETQYF,TGTGCCAGCAGCTTAAGAGATCTAGAGACCCAGTACTTC
-,15,-,TRBJ2-7,TRBV30,CAWSRTDLGGHEQYF,TGTGCCTGGAGTAGGACAGACCTAGGTGGCCACGAGCAGTACTTC
-,13,-,TRBJ1-2,TRBV10-3,CAISVNDRYGYTF,TGTGCCATCAGTGTAAACGACCGGTATGGCTACACCTTC
-,23,TRBD2,TRBJ2-1,TRBV30,CAGSVRLRVSVGDGTTVVNEQFF,TGTGCCGGGAGTGTCCGTTTGCGGGTGTCGGTAGGCGACGGGACTACCGTCGTGAATGAGCAGTTCTTC
few,13,-,TRBJ2-3,TRBV7-9,CASSPKGPDTQYF,TGTGCCAGCAGTCCCAAAGGCCCCGATACGCAGTATTTT
few,17,-,TRBJ1-2,TRBV2,CASSVDSLDSYSYGYTF,TGTGCCAGCAGTGTTGACTCCTTGGACAGTTATTCCTATGGCTACACCTTC
few,16,TRBD2,TRBJ2-7,TRBV11-2,CASSPSRLAGDHEQYF,TGTGCCAGCAGCCCGTCGCGACTAGCGGGAGATCACGAGCAGTACTTC
-,17,TRBD2,TRBJ2-1,TRBV9,CASSVASGGTSYNEQFF,TGTGCCAGCAGCGTAGCAAGCGGGGGGACCTCCTACAATGAGCAGTTCTTC
-,15,-,TRBJ2-3,TRBV6-1,CASSEDRSNTDTQYF,TGTGCCAGCAGTGAAGACAGGTCCAACACAGATACGCAGTATTTT
few,20,TRBD1,TRBJ2-7,TRBV14,CASSRREPGQGFSAAYEQYF,TGTGCCAGCAGTAGACGAGAGCCGGGACAGGGGTTTTCGGCAGCCTACGAGCAGTACTTC
once,14,-,TRBJ1-1,TRBV1,CTSSRSDRYTEAFF,TGCACCAGCAGCCGATCCGACAGATACACTGAAGCTTTCTTT
few,13,TRBD2,TRBJ2-1,TRBV5-4,CASSRDYEGEQFF,TGTGCCAGCAGTAGGGACTATGAGGGTGAGCAGTTCTTC
-,14,-,TRBJ2-5,TRBV30,CAWRSGSFAETQYF,TGTGCCTGGAGAAGCGGTTCCTTCGCAGAGACCCAGTACTTC
-,15,TRBD1,TRBJ1-1,TRBV10-1,CASSASDRGYTEAFF,TGCGCCAGCAGTGCCTCGGACAGGGGCTACACTGAAGCTTTCTTT
-,15,-,TRBJ2-3,TRBV7-2,CASSLSPGTPDTQYF,TGTGCCAGCAGCTTAAGTCCAGGGACCCCAGATACGCAGTATTTT
many,14,-,TRBJ2-7,TRBV5-6,CASSLGYGNYEQYF,TGTGCCAGCAGCTTGGGTTACGGGAACTACGAGCAGTACTTC
few,14,TRBD2,TRBJ2-3,TRBV7-9,CASSLTSATDTQYF,TGTGCCAGCAGCCTGACTAGCGCAACAGATACGCAGTATTTT
-,14,TRBD2,TRBJ2-3,TRBV2,CASSEASGEDTQYF,TGTGCCAGCAGTGAGGCTAGCGGGGAAGATACGCAGTATTTT
-,12,-,TRBJ2-3,TRBV4-1,CASSQLPGAQYF,TGCGCCAGCAGCCAACTCCCGGGGGCGCAGTATTTT
-,14,-,TRBJ2-7,TRBV6-5,CATSREEGTYEQYF,TGTGCGACGTCAAGGGAGGAGGGAACCTACGAGCAGTACTTC
-,12,-,TRBJ2-7,TRBV11-2,CASSSGNSEQYF,TGTGCCAGCAGCTCGGGAAACTCCGAGCAGTACTTC